This TCR beta chain was identified in a study of technical replicates of blood from a few donors. The protocol was immunoSEQ multiplex PCR, while the TCRdb copy is restricted to in-frame clones and leaves out a portion. The repertoire holds roughly 65,000 clones, approximately 83% seen once, with 4% to 5.5% in the top ten. The germline gives CDR1 DFQATT, CDR2 SNEGSKA (reference sequence). The V and J ends lost 1 base and 7 bases respectively, with 7 bases between them. This CDR3 spans 11 amino acids. This clone was seen a single time. This TCR came from a human donor in good health. Some clones in this sample may be carry-over from other donors' samples. Material: PBMCs. The gene calls are TRBV20-1 and TRBJ1-2; D ambiguous. This CDR3 reads CSARGGLGYTF. The CDR3 bases are TGCAGTGCTAGAGGCGGTCTTGGCTACACCTTC.